These 10 T cell receptor beta chains were sequenced from one sample in a study of OX40 agonist ivuxolimab in advanced cancers. Measured with immunoSEQ multiplex PCR; TCRdb has only the in-frame clones, and not every one. The table records some 99,000 clones, around 94% of them present only once. This specimen consisted of CD4+ or CD8+ T cells sorted from blood, obtained in a trial of the OX40 agonist ivuxolimab. These receptors all stem from an adult with an advanced solid tumor such as melanoma, head and neck, liver or kidney cancer.

The gene calls are TRBV10-3 and TRBJ1-2; D is ambiguous. V was pared by 1 base and J by 0 bases, with 6 bases between. CDR1 is ENHRY and CDR2 is SYGVKD in the germline V gene. CDR3 length equals 14 residues. The CDR3 region has the DNA TGTGCCATCAGTGAGTACCCAGCTAACTATGGCTACACCTTC. Residues: CAISEYPANYGYTF.

This chain links TRBV19 with TRBJ2-2, with 12 positions matching TRBD2. The CDR3 covers 16 residues. Looked up from germline, CDR1 is LNHDA and CDR2 is SQIVND (reference sequence). Germline trimming cut 5 bases from V and 4 bases from J; bases unmatched to any gene: 5. CDR3: CASSRLAGAVTGELFF. DNA of the CDR3: TGTGCCAGTAGTCGACTAGCGGGGGCCGTCACCGGGGAGCTGTTTTTT.

The chain couples TRBV30 to TRBJ2-3; TRBD1 matches at 7 bases. J lost 1 base, V lost 2 bases, and 3 bases had no gene match. This CDR3 has 14 residues. In germline, CDR1 is GTSNPN, CDR2 SVGIG (reference sequence). This CDR3 is CAWSRDSGTDTQYF. The CDR3 DNA sequence: TGTGCCTGGAGTAGGGACAGTGGCACAGATACGCAGTATTTT.

The CDR3 spells CASRLSGPYEQYF. The CDR3 DNA follows: TGTGCCAGCAGGCTGTCGGGGCCCTACGAGCAGTACTTC. The chain combines TRBV28 with TRBJ2-7; D is possibly TRBD1 or TRBD2 (5 bases each). This CDR3 region has 13 residues. V lost 6 bases to trimming and J lost 2 bases, with 11 bases between them. CDR1 is MDHEN, CDR2 SYDVKM, per germline.

The J gene is TRBJ2-7, the V gene TRBV19, with 7 bases identical to TRBD2. This CDR3 region has 15 residues. CDR1 is LNHDA and CDR2 is SQIVND in the germline V gene (reference sequence). J lost 0 bases, V lost 4 bases, and 6 bases had no gene match. The CDR3 DNA sequence: TGTGCCAGTAGTAGCGGGGGTAAGAGCTCCTACGAGCAGTACTTC. It translates to CASSSGGKSSYEQYF.

This clone showed up just once. This chain uses TRBV6-5 with TRBJ2-7; D is perhaps TRBD1 (6 bases). The CDR3 spans 14 residues. The V gene's germline CDR1 is MNHEY and CDR2 SVGAGI. Trimming stripped 6 bases from V and 0 bases from J, with 12 bases between. CDR3 loop: CASRRGQLSYEQYF. In nucleotides, the CDR3 is TGTGCCAGCAGGCGTGGACAGCTCTCCTACGAGCAGTACTTC.

In nucleotides, the CDR3 is TGTGCCAGCAGTAGGGACAGTGCAGAGACCCAGTACTTC. Translated, it gives CASSRDSAETQYF. The V gene is TRBV6-1, the J gene TRBJ2-5, with 7 bases aligning to TRBD1. This CDR3 is built from 13 residues. V gave up 5 bases and J gave up 4 bases; unmatched junction bases: 4. The germline gives CDR1 MNHNS, CDR2 SASEGT.

This clone has just one count. The V gene is TRBV5-1, the J gene TRBJ1-3; D ambiguous. The CDR3 length is 13 residues. Germline V gene data show CDR1 as SGHRS and CDR2 as YFSETQ. V lost 2 bases to trimming and J lost 0 bases, with 3 bases between them. CDR3 coding DNA: TGCGCCAGCAGCTTCGACTCTGGAAACACCATATATTTT. As protein: CASSFDSGNTIYF.

The V gene is TRBV28, the J gene TRBJ1-1, with D uncertain. The V gene lost 8 bases and the J gene lost 7 bases, with 8 bases spanning the gap. The CDR3 runs 10 residues. Germline values: CDR1 MDHEN, CDR2 SYDVKM. In DNA form, the CDR3 reads TGTGCCAGCGGGTACAATGAAGCTTTCTTT. The encoded protein is CASGYNEAFF.

This clone was seen once. This sequence joins TRBV30 and TRBJ1-2; TRBD1 aligns across 8 bases. V dropped 7 bases and J dropped 6; count of bases not matched to a gene: 4. Germline V lookup: CDR1 GTSNPN, CDR2 SVGIG (reference sequence). CDR3 size: 11 residues. CDR3 nucleotide sequence: TGTGCCTCGACAGGGGACCATGGCTACACCTTC. It translates to CASTGDHGYTF.